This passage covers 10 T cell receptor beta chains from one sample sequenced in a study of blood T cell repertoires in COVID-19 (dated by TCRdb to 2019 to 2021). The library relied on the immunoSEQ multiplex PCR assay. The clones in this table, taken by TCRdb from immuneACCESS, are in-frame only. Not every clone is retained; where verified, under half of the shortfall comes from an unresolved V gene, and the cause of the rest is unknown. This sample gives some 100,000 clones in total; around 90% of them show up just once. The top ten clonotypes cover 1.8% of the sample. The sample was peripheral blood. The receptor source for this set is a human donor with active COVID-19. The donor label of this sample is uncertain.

CDR3 residues: CASNSGGASDTQYF. DNA of the CDR3: TGTGCCAGCAATAGCGGGGGGGCCAGTGATACGCAGTATTTT. The chain combines TRBV9 with TRBJ2-3, with 11 bases identical to TRBD2. V shed 6 bases and J 6 bases; nucleotides not matched to a gene: 6. Germline CDR1 is SGDLS and CDR2 is YYNGEE. This CDR3 is 14 amino acids long.

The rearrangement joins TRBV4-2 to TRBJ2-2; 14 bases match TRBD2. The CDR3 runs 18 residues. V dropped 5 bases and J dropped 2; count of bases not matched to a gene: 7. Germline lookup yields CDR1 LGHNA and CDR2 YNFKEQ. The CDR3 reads CASSSIGTSGGNTGELFF. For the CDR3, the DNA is TGTGCCAGCAGCTCTATAGGGACTAGCGGGGGTAACACCGGGGAGCTGTTTTTT.

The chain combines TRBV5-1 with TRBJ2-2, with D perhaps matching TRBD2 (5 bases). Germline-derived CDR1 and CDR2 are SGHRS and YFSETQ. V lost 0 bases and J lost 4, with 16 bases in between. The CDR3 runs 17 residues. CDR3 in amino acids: CASSLDHTRVGTGELFF. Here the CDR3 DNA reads TGCGCCAGCAGCTTGGACCATACTAGGGTGGGCACCGGGGAGCTGTTTTTT. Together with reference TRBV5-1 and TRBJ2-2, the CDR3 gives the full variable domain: KAGVTQTPRYLIKTRGQQVTLSCSPISGHRSVSWYQQTPGQGLQFLFEYFSETQRNKGNFPGRFSGRQFSNSRSEMNVSTLELGDSALYLCASSLDHTRVGTGELFFGEGSRLTVL.

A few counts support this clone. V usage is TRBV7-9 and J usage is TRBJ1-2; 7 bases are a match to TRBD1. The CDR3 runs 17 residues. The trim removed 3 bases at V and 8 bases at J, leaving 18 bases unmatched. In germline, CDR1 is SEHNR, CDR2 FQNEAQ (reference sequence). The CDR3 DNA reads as TGTGCCAGCAGCTTGCAAGTCCCGGGACAGCCTTTAGGGGGCTACACCTTC. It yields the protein CASSLQVPGQPLGGYTF. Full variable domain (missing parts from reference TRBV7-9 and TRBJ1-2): DTGVSQNPRHKITKRGQNVTFRCDPISEHNRLYWYRQTLGQGPEFLTYFQNEAQLEKSRLLSDRFSAERPKGSFSTLEIQRTEQGDSAMYLCASSLQVPGQPLGGYTFGSGTRLTVV.

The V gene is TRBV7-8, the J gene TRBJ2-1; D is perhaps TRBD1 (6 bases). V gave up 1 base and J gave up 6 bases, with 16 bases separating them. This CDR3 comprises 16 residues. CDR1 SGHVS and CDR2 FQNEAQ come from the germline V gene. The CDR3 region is CASSLVTGIPINEQFF. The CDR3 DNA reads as TGTGCCAGCAGCTTAGTCACAGGGATCCCGATCAATGAGCAGTTCTTC.

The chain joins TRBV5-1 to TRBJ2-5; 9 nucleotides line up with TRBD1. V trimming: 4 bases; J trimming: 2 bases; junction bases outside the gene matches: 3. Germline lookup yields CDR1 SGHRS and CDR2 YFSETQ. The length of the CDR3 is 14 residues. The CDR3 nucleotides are TGCGCCAGCAGCCAACAGGGGGCTCAAGAGACCCAGTACTTC. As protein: CASSQQGAQETQYF.

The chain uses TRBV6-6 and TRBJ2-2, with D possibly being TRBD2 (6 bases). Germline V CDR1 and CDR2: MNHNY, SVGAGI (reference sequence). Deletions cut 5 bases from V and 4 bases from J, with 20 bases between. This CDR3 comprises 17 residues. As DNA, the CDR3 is TGTGCCAGCAGTCGCCCTAGCGTGCGTTGGGGCACCGGGGAGCTGTTTTTT. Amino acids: CASSRPSVRWGTGELFF.

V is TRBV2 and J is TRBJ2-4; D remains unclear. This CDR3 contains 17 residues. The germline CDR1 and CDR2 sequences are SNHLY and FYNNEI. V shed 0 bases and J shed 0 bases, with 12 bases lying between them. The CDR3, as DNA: TGTGCCAGCAGTGAAGCGCAGGATATACTAGCCAAAAACATTCAGTACTTC. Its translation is CASSEAQDILAKNIQYF.

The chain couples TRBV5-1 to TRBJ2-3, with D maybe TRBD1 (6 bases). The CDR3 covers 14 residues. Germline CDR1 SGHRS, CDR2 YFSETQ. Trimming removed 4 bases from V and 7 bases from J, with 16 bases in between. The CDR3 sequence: CASSPGGGQNTQYF. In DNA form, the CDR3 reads TGCGCCAGCAGCCCTGGTGGGGGCCAAAATACGCAGTATTTT.

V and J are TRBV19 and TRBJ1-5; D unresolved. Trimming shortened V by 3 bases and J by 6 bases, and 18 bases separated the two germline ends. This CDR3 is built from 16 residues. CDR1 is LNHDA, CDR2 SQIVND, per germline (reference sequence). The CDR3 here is CASSMGAAAYLQPQHF. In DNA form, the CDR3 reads TGTGCCAGTAGTATGGGAGCCGCTGCGTATCTTCAGCCCCAGCATTTT. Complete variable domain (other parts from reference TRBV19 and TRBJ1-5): DGGITQSPKYLFRKEGQNVTLSCEQNLNHDAMYWYRQDPGQGLRLIYYSQIVNDFQKGDIAEGYSVSREKKESFPLTVTSAQKNPTAFYLCASSMGAAAYLQPQHFGDGTRLSIL.